Sequencing of this TCR beta chain was carried out in a study of cytomegalovirus exposure and HLA in healthy donors. Donors had nominal health at sampling but likely had unrecorded immune exposures. Overall study results and limits: For TCR beta chains, V- and J-gene trimming was later linked to a missense DCLRE1C variant.

Germline CDR1 and CDR2: GTSNPN and SVGIG (reference sequence). V was shortened by 0 bases and J by 5 bases, with 7 bases between the two germline ends. The CDR3 contains 12 residues. As regards this clone: Its antigen is undetermined.

60 Vbeta and 13 Jbeta primers were used in PCR. Sequenced by immunoSEQ multiplex PCR; TCRdb stores in-frame clones only, minus some. The data show more than 100,000 clones, roughly 73% seen once. This receptor was taken from a male donor in good health and CMV-seronegative. Sequencing was carried out using PBMCs. The chain couples TRBV30 to TRBJ2-5, with D uncertain. This chain's CDR3 is CAWSVLMETQYF. The CDR3 region has the DNA TGTGCCTGGAGTGTACTTATGGAGACCCAGTACTTC.